The entry below gives a single T cell receptor beta chain sequence along with its context. V was clipped by 0 bases and J by 3 bases; unmatched bases: 4. This CDR3 has 15 amino acids. The germline CDR1 and CDR2 sequences are SGHRS and YFSETQ. The sample originates from a study of blood T cell repertoires in COVID-19. Repertoires were generated with immunoSEQ multiplex PCR, while TCRdb's copy carries only in-frame clones and drops some. The sample has 300,000 to 350,000 clones, approximately 85% seen once. The sample taken for sequencing was PBMCs or T cells enriched from blood (not recorded which). This receptor was identified in a man aged 25 to 40 who had recovered from COVID-19. This chain connects TRBV5-1 to TRBJ1-2, with 8 bases lining up with TRBD1. CDR3 sequence reads: CASSLDGQGYYGYTF. In nucleotides, the CDR3 is TGCGCCAGCAGCTTGGATGGACAGGGATACTATGGCTACACCTTC.